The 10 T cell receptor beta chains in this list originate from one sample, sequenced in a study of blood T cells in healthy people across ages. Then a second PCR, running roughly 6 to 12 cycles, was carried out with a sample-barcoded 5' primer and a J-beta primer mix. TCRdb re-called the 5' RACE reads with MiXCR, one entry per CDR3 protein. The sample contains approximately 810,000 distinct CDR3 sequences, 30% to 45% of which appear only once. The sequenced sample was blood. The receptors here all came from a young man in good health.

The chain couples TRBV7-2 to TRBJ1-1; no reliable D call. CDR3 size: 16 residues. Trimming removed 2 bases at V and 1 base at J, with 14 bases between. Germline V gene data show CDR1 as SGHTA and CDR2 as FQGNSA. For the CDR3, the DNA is TGTGCCAGCAGCTTAATGGTGGCAGGAGGGAACACTGAAGCTTTCTTT. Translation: CASSLMVAGGNTEAFF.

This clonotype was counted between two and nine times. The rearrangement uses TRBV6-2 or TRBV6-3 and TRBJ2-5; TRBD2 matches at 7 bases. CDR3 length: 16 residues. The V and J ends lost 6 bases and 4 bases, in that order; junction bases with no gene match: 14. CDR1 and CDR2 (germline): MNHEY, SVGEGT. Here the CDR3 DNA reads TGTGCCAGCAGCCGACCGGGACTAAAGGAGGCAGAGACCCAGTACTTC. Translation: CASSRPGLKEAETQYF.

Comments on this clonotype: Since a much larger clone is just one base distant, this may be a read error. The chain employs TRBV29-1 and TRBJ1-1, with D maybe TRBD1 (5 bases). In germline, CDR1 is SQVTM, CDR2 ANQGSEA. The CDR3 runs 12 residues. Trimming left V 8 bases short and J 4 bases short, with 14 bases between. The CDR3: CSTESGITEAFF. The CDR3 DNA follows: TGCAGCACTGAATCAGGGATCACTGAAGCTTTCTTT.

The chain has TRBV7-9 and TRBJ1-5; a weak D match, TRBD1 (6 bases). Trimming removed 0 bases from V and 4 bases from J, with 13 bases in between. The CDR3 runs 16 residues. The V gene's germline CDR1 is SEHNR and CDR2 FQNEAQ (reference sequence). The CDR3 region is CASSLAGQLANQPQHF. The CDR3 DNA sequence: TGTGCCAGCAGCTTAGCCGGACAGTTGGCAAATCAGCCCCAGCATTTT.

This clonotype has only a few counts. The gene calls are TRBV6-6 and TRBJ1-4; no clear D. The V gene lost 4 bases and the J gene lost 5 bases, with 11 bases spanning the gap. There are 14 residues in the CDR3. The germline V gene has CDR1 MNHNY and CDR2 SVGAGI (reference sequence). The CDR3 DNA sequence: TGTGCCAGCAGTTCTCCCCCAGAGAATGAAAAACTGTTTTTT. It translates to CASSSPPENEKLFF.

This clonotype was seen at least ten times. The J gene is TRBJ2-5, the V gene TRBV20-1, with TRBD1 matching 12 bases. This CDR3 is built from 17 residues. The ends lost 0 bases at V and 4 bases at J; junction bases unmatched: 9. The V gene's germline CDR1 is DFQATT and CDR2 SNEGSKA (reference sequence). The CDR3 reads CSAREYRDRGLGETQYF. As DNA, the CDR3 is TGCAGTGCTAGAGAGTACCGGGACAGGGGGCTAGGAGAGACCCAGTACTTC.

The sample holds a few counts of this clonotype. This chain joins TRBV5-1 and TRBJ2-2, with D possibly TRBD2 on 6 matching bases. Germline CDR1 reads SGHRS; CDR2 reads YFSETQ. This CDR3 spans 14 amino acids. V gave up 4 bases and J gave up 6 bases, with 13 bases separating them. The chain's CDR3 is CASSPGVSAGELFF. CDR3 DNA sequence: TGCGCCAGCAGCCCGGGGGTGTCTGCCGGGGAGCTGTTTTTT.

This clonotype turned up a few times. CDR3 protein: CASSIRGGAGNEQFF. CDR3 in DNA: TGTGCCAGCAGCATCCGGGGGGGGGCCGGCAATGAGCAGTTCTTC. V is TRBV7-9 and J is TRBJ2-1; the match to TRBD2 covers 8 bases. The CDR3 has 15 residues. Unmatched junction bases numbered 9, after V lost 5 bases and J lost 6 bases. Germline assignment: CDR1 SEHNR and CDR2 FQNEAQ (reference sequence).

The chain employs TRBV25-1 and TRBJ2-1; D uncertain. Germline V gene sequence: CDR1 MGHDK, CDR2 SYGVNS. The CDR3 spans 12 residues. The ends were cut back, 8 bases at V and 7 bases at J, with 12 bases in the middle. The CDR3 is CASGKTSNEQFF. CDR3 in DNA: TGTGCCAGCGGTAAAACGAGTAATGAGCAGTTCTTC.

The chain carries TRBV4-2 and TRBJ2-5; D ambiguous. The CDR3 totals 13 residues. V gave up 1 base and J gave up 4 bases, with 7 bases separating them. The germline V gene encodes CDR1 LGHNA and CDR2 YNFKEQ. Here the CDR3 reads CASSQVGRETQYF. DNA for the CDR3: TGTGCCAGCAGCCAAGTAGGCCGAGAGACCCAGTACTTC.